The rows below give T cell receptor beta chains drawn from one sample of a study of blood T cells in healthy people across ages. MiXCR was run by TCRdb on the 5' RACE reads, yielding one entry per CDR3 protein. The sample yields 850,000 to 1,000,000 distinct CDR3 sequences, just over 50% seen once. Input material: blood. The receptor source for this set is a woman aged 60-70 years in good health. The CDR3 runs from the conserved cysteine through the conserved F or W. Fields, in order: D gene, V gene, J gene, CDR3 length, clone size, CDR3 protein, CDR3 DNA. A D gene is named only where the DNA matches it firmly. Rows give clone size only sometimes, using once, few, many, or a class for an expanded clone.

d_call: -; v_call: TRBV29-1; j_call: TRBJ2-7; cdr3_length: 11; clone_size: few; cdr3_aa: CSVGASAEQYF; cdr3_nt: TGCAGCGTTGGCGCCTCCGCCGAGCAGTACTTC
d_call: TRBD1; v_call: TRBV4-1; j_call: TRBJ1-2; cdr3_length: 16; clone_size: -; cdr3_aa: CASSQFPGQTAYGYTF; cdr3_nt: TGCGCCAGCAGCCAGTTTCCGGGACAGACCGCCTATGGCTACACCTTC
d_call: -; v_call: TRBV7-9; j_call: TRBJ1-1; cdr3_length: 12; clone_size: -; cdr3_aa: CASNVANTEAFF; cdr3_nt: TGTGCCAGCAATGTTGCGAACACTGAAGCTTTCTTT
d_call: -; v_call: TRBV27; j_call: TRBJ1-4; cdr3_length: 13; clone_size: -; cdr3_aa: CASSYMGNEKLFF; cdr3_nt: TGTGCCAGCAGTTATATGGGCAATGAAAAACTGTTTTTT
d_call: TRBD1; v_call: TRBV6-4; j_call: TRBJ2-7; cdr3_length: 15; clone_size: -; cdr3_aa: CASSEQGQGNYEQYF; cdr3_nt: TGTGCCAGCAGTGAACAGGGACAGGGTAACTACGAGCAGTACTTC
d_call: -; v_call: TRBV6-2/TRBV6-3; j_call: TRBJ2-7; cdr3_length: 14; clone_size: few; cdr3_aa: CASSSNRGGYEQYF; cdr3_nt: TGTGCCAGCAGTAGCAACAGGGGAGGCTACGAGCAGTACTTC
d_call: -; v_call: TRBV3-1; j_call: TRBJ2-5; cdr3_length: 15; clone_size: -; cdr3_aa: CASSQDPPGVETQYF; cdr3_nt: TGTGCCAGCAGCCAAGATCCCCCGGGAGTGGAGACCCAGTACTTC
d_call: TRBD2; v_call: TRBV5-1; j_call: TRBJ2-5; cdr3_length: 15; clone_size: -; cdr3_aa: CASSLSAGLEQTQYF; cdr3_nt: TGCGCCAGCAGCTTATCGGCGGGACTAGAACAGACCCAGTACTTC
d_call: TRBD1; v_call: TRBV15; j_call: TRBJ2-7; cdr3_length: 15; clone_size: few; cdr3_aa: CATSREVGQVDEQYF; cdr3_nt: TGTGCCACCAGCAGAGAGGTGGGACAGGTCGACGAGCAGTACTTC
d_call: TRBD1; v_call: TRBV4-1; j_call: TRBJ2-7; cdr3_length: 15; clone_size: few; cdr3_aa: CASSQPGQGIYEQYF; cdr3_nt: TGCGCCAGCAGCCAGCCGGGACAGGGAATTTACGAGCAGTACTTC
d_call: -; v_call: TRBV7-2; j_call: TRBJ2-3; cdr3_length: 16; clone_size: -; cdr3_aa: CASSSPIRVGTDTQYF; cdr3_nt: TGTGCCAGCAGCTCCCCCATCAGGGTTGGCACAGATACGCAGTATTTT
d_call: -; v_call: TRBV2; j_call: TRBJ2-7; cdr3_length: 13; clone_size: -; cdr3_aa: CASTPSSYGEQYF; cdr3_nt: TGTGCCAGCACCCCGAGCTCCTATGGGGAGCAGTACTTC
d_call: TRBD2; v_call: TRBV11-2; j_call: TRBJ2-1; cdr3_length: 19; clone_size: -; cdr3_aa: CASTGAGGPRRQAGNEQFF; cdr3_nt: TGTGCCAGCACAGGAGCGGGAGGGCCTCGGAGACAAGCGGGCAATGAGCAGTTCTTC
d_call: -; v_call: TRBV6-1; j_call: TRBJ1-1; cdr3_length: 14; clone_size: -; cdr3_aa: CASSESRKNTEAFF; cdr3_nt: TGTGCCAGCAGTGAGAGTCGGAAGAACACTGAAGCTTTCTTT
d_call: -; v_call: TRBV15; j_call: TRBJ1-6; cdr3_length: 16; clone_size: -; cdr3_aa: CATSEGLAGRNSPLHF; cdr3_nt: TGTGCCACCAGCGAAGGACTGGCAGGGCGAAATTCACCCCTCCACTTT
d_call: TRBD2; v_call: TRBV6-1; j_call: TRBJ2-1; cdr3_length: 16; clone_size: -; cdr3_aa: CASSEGLAGVYNEQFF; cdr3_nt: TGTGCCAGCAGTGAAGGTCTAGCGGGGGTCTACAATGAGCAGTTCTTC
d_call: -; v_call: TRBV12-3/TRBV12-4; j_call: TRBJ2-5; cdr3_length: 14; clone_size: -; cdr3_aa: CASSLGRTGETQYF; cdr3_nt: TGTGCCAGCAGTTTGGGACGGACGGGAGAGACCCAGTACTTC
d_call: -; v_call: TRBV21-1; j_call: TRBJ2-5; cdr3_length: 15; clone_size: -; cdr3_aa: CASSTTGTGDEGQYF; cdr3_nt: TGTGCCAGCAGCACTACCGGGACAGGCGATGAAGGGCAGTACTTC
d_call: -; v_call: TRBV7-8; j_call: TRBJ2-3; cdr3_length: 15; clone_size: -; cdr3_aa: CASAWEFRRTDTQYF; cdr3_nt: TGTGCCAGCGCCTGGGAGTTTAGGCGCACAGATACGCAGTATTTT
d_call: -; v_call: TRBV7-9; j_call: TRBJ2-5; cdr3_length: 14; clone_size: -; cdr3_aa: CASSLRDGGETQYF; cdr3_nt: TGTGCCAGCAGCTTGCGGGATGGGGGAGAGACCCAGTACTTC
d_call: -; v_call: TRBV4-3; j_call: TRBJ1-1; cdr3_length: 19; clone_size: -; cdr3_aa: CASSQVVAGAGGWNTEAFF; cdr3_nt: TGCGCCAGCAGCCAAGTCGTAGCCGGGGCCGGAGGGTGGAACACTGAAGCTTTCTTT
d_call: -; v_call: TRBV29-1; j_call: TRBJ2-7; cdr3_length: 12; clone_size: -; cdr3_aa: CSVLTGTYEQYF; cdr3_nt: TGCAGCGTGTTGACAGGCACCTACGAGCAGTACTTC
d_call: -; v_call: TRBV6-5; j_call: TRBJ2-3; cdr3_length: 14; clone_size: -; cdr3_aa: CASSLGGTSDTQYF; cdr3_nt: TGTGCCAGCAGTTTGGGCGGGACTTCAGATACGCAGTATTTT
d_call: -; v_call: TRBV30; j_call: TRBJ2-7; cdr3_length: 16; clone_size: -; cdr3_aa: CAWTPDLRGFIYEQYF; cdr3_nt: TGTGCCTGGACCCCGGACCTTCGGGGGTTTATCTACGAGCAGTACTTC
d_call: -; v_call: TRBV25-1; j_call: TRBJ2-3; cdr3_length: 12; clone_size: few; cdr3_aa: CAIGGNTDTQYF; cdr3_nt: TGTGCCATTGGGGGGAACACAGATACGCAGTATTTT
d_call: -; v_call: TRBV25-1; j_call: TRBJ2-6; cdr3_length: 16; clone_size: -; cdr3_aa: CASSEFSAARGNVPTF; cdr3_nt: TGTGCCAGCAGTGAATTTTCAGCAGCCCGAGGCAACGTCCCGACTTTC
d_call: TRBD2; v_call: TRBV19; j_call: TRBJ2-5; cdr3_length: 15; clone_size: few; cdr3_aa: CASSTGTTWRETQYF; cdr3_nt: TGTGCCAGTAGTACCGGGACTACTTGGAGAGAGACCCAGTACTTC
d_call: TRBD1; v_call: TRBV3-1; j_call: TRBJ2-7; cdr3_length: 15; clone_size: -; cdr3_aa: CASSQGPGGWDEQYF; cdr3_nt: TGTGCCAGCAGCCAAGGTCCAGGGGGCTGGGACGAGCAGTACTTC
d_call: -; v_call: TRBV29-1; j_call: TRBJ1-4; cdr3_length: 13; clone_size: -; cdr3_aa: CSVPGGISEKLFF; cdr3_nt: TGCAGCGTCCCCGGAGGGATATCTGAAAAACTGTTTTTT
d_call: TRBD2; v_call: TRBV12-3/TRBV12-4; j_call: TRBJ2-4; cdr3_length: 15; clone_size: -; cdr3_aa: CASTKRELAKNIQYF; cdr3_nt: TGTGCCAGCACTAAGCGGGAGCTAGCCAAAAACATTCAGTACTTC
d_call: -; v_call: TRBV20-1; j_call: TRBJ2-3; cdr3_length: 14; clone_size: few; cdr3_aa: CSATRLGSTDTQYF; cdr3_nt: TGCAGTGCTACCAGACTAGGCAGCACAGATACGCAGTATTTT
d_call: TRBD2; v_call: TRBV7-2; j_call: TRBJ2-5; cdr3_length: 15; clone_size: -; cdr3_aa: CASSLALAGGGTQYF; cdr3_nt: TGTGCCAGCAGCTTAGCGCTTGCGGGAGGTGGGACCCAGTACTTC
d_call: -; v_call: TRBV25-1; j_call: TRBJ1-2; cdr3_length: 15; clone_size: -; cdr3_aa: CASSDPDGTNYGYTF; cdr3_nt: TGTGCCAGCAGTGACCCCGACGGGACTAACTATGGCTACACCTTC
d_call: -; v_call: TRBV28; j_call: TRBJ2-7; cdr3_length: 13; clone_size: -; cdr3_aa: CASSPPPGPEQYF; cdr3_nt: TGTGCCAGCAGTCCCCCGCCGGGGCCCGAGCAGTACTTC
d_call: -; v_call: TRBV7-3; j_call: TRBJ2-7; cdr3_length: 14; clone_size: -; cdr3_aa: CASSPRSSSYEQYF; cdr3_nt: TGTGCCAGCAGCCCCCGTAGCAGCTCCTACGAGCAGTACTTC
d_call: -; v_call: TRBV9; j_call: TRBJ2-1; cdr3_length: 17; clone_size: once; cdr3_aa: CASSQEQGGGGYNEQFF; cdr3_nt: TGTGCCAGCAGCCAAGAACAGGGGGGAGGGGGTTACAATGAGCAGTTCTTC
d_call: TRBD2; v_call: TRBV7-8; j_call: TRBJ2-3; cdr3_length: 14; clone_size: -; cdr3_aa: CASGLAASTDTQYF; cdr3_nt: TGTGCCAGCGGACTAGCGGCTAGCACAGATACGCAGTATTTT
d_call: -; v_call: TRBV18; j_call: TRBJ2-1; cdr3_length: 15; clone_size: many; cdr3_aa: CASSRASGWNNEQFF; cdr3_nt: TGTGCCAGCTCCCGGGCTTCGGGGTGGAACAATGAGCAGTTCTTC
d_call: -; v_call: TRBV5-1; j_call: TRBJ2-7; cdr3_length: 15; clone_size: few; cdr3_aa: CASSLQGLGAYEQYF; cdr3_nt: TGCGCCAGCAGCTTGCAGGGTTTGGGTGCCTACGAGCAGTACTTC
d_call: TRBD2; v_call: TRBV20-1; j_call: TRBJ2-5; cdr3_length: 13; clone_size: -; cdr3_aa: CSVTSGFQETQYF; cdr3_nt: TGCAGTGTAACTAGCGGGTTTCAAGAGACCCAGTACTTC
d_call: -; v_call: TRBV7-9; j_call: TRBJ2-7; cdr3_length: 12; clone_size: few; cdr3_aa: CASSPTGLEQYF; cdr3_nt: TGTGCCAGCAGCCCTACAGGTTTGGAGCAGTACTTC
d_call: TRBD1; v_call: TRBV20-1; j_call: TRBJ2-1; cdr3_length: 12; clone_size: -; cdr3_aa: CSATGQHNEQFF; cdr3_nt: TGCAGTGCTACGGGACAGCACAATGAGCAGTTCTTC
d_call: -; v_call: TRBV7-9; j_call: TRBJ1-5; cdr3_length: 14; clone_size: -; cdr3_aa: CASSLAQFNQPQHF; cdr3_nt: TGTGCCAGCAGCTTAGCCCAGTTTAATCAGCCCCAGCATTTT
d_call: -; v_call: TRBV12-3/TRBV12-4; j_call: TRBJ2-7; cdr3_length: 16; clone_size: -; cdr3_aa: CASSLGSPTGIYEQYF; cdr3_nt: TGTGCCAGCAGTTTAGGGAGCCCGACGGGGATCTACGAGCAGTACTTC
d_call: TRBD2; v_call: TRBV11-2; j_call: TRBJ2-7; cdr3_length: 14; clone_size: -; cdr3_aa: CASSSFSGRGEQYF; cdr3_nt: TGTGCCAGCAGCTCCTTCAGCGGGAGAGGCGAGCAGTACTTC
d_call: TRBD2; v_call: TRBV7-2; j_call: TRBJ2-3; cdr3_length: 15; clone_size: once; cdr3_aa: CASSLPAGDTDTQYF; cdr3_nt: TGTGCCAGCAGCTTACCGGCGGGAGACACAGATACGCAGTATTTT
d_call: -; v_call: TRBV5-6; j_call: TRBJ2-7; cdr3_length: 14; clone_size: -; cdr3_aa: CASSVGNRAYEQYF; cdr3_nt: TGTGCCAGCAGCGTAGGGAACAGGGCCTACGAGCAGTACTTC
d_call: -; v_call: TRBV5-5; j_call: TRBJ2-7; cdr3_length: 14; clone_size: -; cdr3_aa: CTSSLGTYVYEQYF; cdr3_nt: TGTACCAGCAGCCTCGGGACATACGTCTACGAGCAGTACTTC
d_call: -; v_call: TRBV2; j_call: TRBJ2-5; cdr3_length: 16; clone_size: -; cdr3_aa: CASSEVLEGRRETQYF; cdr3_nt: TGTGCCAGCAGTGAAGTTTTGGAGGGGCGCCGGGAGACCCAGTACTTC
d_call: -; v_call: TRBV2; j_call: TRBJ1-4; cdr3_length: 13; clone_size: -; cdr3_aa: CASRDGVGEKLFF; cdr3_nt: TGTGCCAGCAGGGACGGGGTCGGAGAAAAACTGTTTTTT
d_call: TRBD2; v_call: TRBV10-3; j_call: TRBJ2-3; cdr3_length: 16; clone_size: few; cdr3_aa: CAIRGGSSGSTDTQYF; cdr3_nt: TGTGCCATCAGAGGAGGTTCTAGCGGGAGCACAGATACGCAGTATTTT
d_call: -; v_call: TRBV10-3; j_call: TRBJ1-2; cdr3_length: 14; clone_size: many; cdr3_aa: CAISETGLGLGYTF; cdr3_nt: TGTGCCATCAGTGAGACGGGCCTCGGCCTTGGCTACACCTTC
d_call: TRBD1; v_call: TRBV5-6; j_call: TRBJ1-2; cdr3_length: 14; clone_size: -; cdr3_aa: CASSLDAGGPGYTF; cdr3_nt: TGTGCCAGCAGCTTGGATGCAGGGGGACCTGGCTACACCTTC
d_call: -; v_call: TRBV28; j_call: TRBJ2-3; cdr3_length: 15; clone_size: -; cdr3_aa: CAATAPGGSIDTQYF; cdr3_nt: TGTGCCGCCACCGCCCCAGGAGGGAGCATAGATACGCAGTATTTT
d_call: -; v_call: TRBV28; j_call: TRBJ2-6; cdr3_length: 14; clone_size: -; cdr3_aa: CASSLPARANVLTF; cdr3_nt: TGTGCCAGCAGTTTACCGGCTAGGGCCAACGTCCTGACTTTC
d_call: TRBD2; v_call: TRBV4-1; j_call: TRBJ2-5; cdr3_length: 17; clone_size: few; cdr3_aa: CASSQDPEAGVGETQYF; cdr3_nt: TGCGCCAGCAGCCAAGATCCGGAGGCGGGAGTGGGTGAGACCCAGTACTTC
d_call: -; v_call: TRBV20-1; j_call: TRBJ2-7; cdr3_length: 14; clone_size: few; cdr3_aa: CSEIGHLNSYEQYF; cdr3_nt: TGCAGCGAGATAGGACACCTGAACTCCTACGAGCAGTACTTC
d_call: -; v_call: TRBV4-3; j_call: TRBJ2-1; cdr3_length: 13; clone_size: -; cdr3_aa: CASSQGLDTEQFF; cdr3_nt: TGCGCCAGCAGCCAAGGCTTGGACACTGAGCAGTTCTTC
d_call: -; v_call: TRBV4-3; j_call: TRBJ2-5; cdr3_length: 15; clone_size: once; cdr3_aa: CASSQGGRGQETQYF; cdr3_nt: TGCGCCAGCAGCCAAGGAGGTAGAGGACAAGAGACCCAGTACTTC